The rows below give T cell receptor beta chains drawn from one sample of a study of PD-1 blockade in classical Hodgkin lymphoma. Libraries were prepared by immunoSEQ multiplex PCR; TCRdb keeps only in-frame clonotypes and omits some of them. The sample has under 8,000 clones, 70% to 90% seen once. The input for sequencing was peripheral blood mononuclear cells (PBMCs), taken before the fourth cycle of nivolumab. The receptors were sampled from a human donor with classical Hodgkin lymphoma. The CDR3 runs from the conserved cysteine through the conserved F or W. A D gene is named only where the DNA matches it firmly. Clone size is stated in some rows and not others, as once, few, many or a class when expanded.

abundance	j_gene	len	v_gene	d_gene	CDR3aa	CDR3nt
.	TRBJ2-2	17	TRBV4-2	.	CASSQDLRGAGTGELFF	TGTGCCAGCAGCCAAGATCTAAGGGGGGCGGGCACCGGGGAGCTGTTTTTT
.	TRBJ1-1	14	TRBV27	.	CATKTRERGTEAFF	TGTGCCACTAAAACCAGGGAGAGAGGGACTGAAGCTTTCTTT
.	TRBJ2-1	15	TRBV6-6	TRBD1	CASSLDRGPRNEQFF	TGTGCCAGCAGTTTGGACAGGGGCCCACGAAATGAGCAGTTCTTC
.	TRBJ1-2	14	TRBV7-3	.	CASSPILNRDGYTF	TGTGCCAGCAGCCCCATACTGAACAGGGATGGCTACACCTTC
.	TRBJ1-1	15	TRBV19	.	CASSIEGAGFTEAFF	TGTGCCAGTAGTATAGAGGGGGCAGGGTTCACTGAAGCTTTCTTT
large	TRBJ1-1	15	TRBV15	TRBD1	CATSRDRGVGTEAFF	TGTGCCACCAGCAGGGACAGGGGGGTGGGCACTGAAGCTTTCTTT
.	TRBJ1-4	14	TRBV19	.	CASSIPGPNEKLFF	TGTGCCAGTAGTATACCCGGACCTAATGAAAAACTGTTTTTT
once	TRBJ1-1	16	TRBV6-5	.	CASSYLPPGLGTEAFF	TGTGCCAGCAGTTACCTCCCTCCAGGCTTAGGCACTGAAGCTTTCTTT
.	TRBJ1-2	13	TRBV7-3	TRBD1	CASSPTGDYGYTF	TGTGCCAGCAGCCCTACAGGGGACTATGGCTACACCTTC
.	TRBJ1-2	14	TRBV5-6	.	CASSLKVRGYGYTF	TGTGCCAGCAGCTTGAAAGTCCGTGGCTATGGCTACACCTTC
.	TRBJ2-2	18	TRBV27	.	CASTLHMGAPVNTGELFF	TGTGCCAGCACCTTACACATGGGGGCGCCTGTGAACACCGGGGAGCTGTTTTTT
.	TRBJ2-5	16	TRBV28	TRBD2	CASTPSGGGFGETQYF	TGTGCCAGCACCCCTAGCGGGGGGGGATTCGGAGAGACCCAGTACTTC
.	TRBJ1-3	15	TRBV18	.	CASSPGTLSGNTIYF	TGTGCCAGCTCACCTGGGACTCTCTCTGGAAACACCATATATTTT
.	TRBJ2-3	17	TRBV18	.	CASSPPRVAVSTDTQYF	TGTGCCAGCTCACCTCCCCGGGTAGCGGTTAGCACAGATACGCAGTATTTT
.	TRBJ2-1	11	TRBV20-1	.	CSQRKYNEQFF	TGCAGTCAGCGGAAATACAATGAGCAGTTCTTC
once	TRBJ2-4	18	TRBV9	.	CASSSSVRQTVVENIQYF	TGTGCCAGCAGCTCGTCGGTCCGCCAGACAGTGGTCGAAAACATTCAGTACTTC
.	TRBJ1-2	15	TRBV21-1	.	CASSKFRGRGYGYTF	TGTGCCAGCAGCAAATTCAGGGGGCGCGGCTATGGCTACACCTTC
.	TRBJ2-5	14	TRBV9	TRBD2	CASSSSSGGKTQYF	TGTGCCAGCAGCTCTTCGAGCGGGGGAAAGACCCAGTACTTC
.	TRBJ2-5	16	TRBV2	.	CASRLGGEWRSETQYF	TGTGCCAGCAGGTTGGGGGGAGAGTGGAGATCGGAGACCCAGTACTTC
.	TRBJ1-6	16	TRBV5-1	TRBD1	CASSRDRGPLISPLHF	TGCGCCAGCAGCCGGGACAGAGGACCCCTTATTTCACCCCTCCACTTT
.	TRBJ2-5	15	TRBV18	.	CASSPLAAFEETQYF	TGTGCCAGCTCACCATTGGCGGCCTTTGAGGAGACCCAGTACTTC
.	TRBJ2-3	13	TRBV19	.	CASIDRPTDTQYF	TGTGCCAGTATAGATAGGCCCACAGATACGCAGTATTTT
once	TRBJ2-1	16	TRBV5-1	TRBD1	CASSFDRGKTDNEQFF	TGCGCCAGCAGCTTTGACAGGGGGAAGACGGACAATGAGCAGTTCTTC
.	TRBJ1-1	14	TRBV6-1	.	CASRNRNHDTEAFF	TGTGCCAGCAGAAACAGGAACCACGACACTGAAGCTTTCTTT
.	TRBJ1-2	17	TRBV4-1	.	CASSQDQRGGLWYGYTF	TGCGCCAGCAGCCAAGATCAACGGGGGGGACTCTGGTATGGCTACACCTTC
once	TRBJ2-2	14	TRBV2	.	CASSVRGGAGELFF	TGTGCCAGCAGTGTACGTGGAGGAGCGGGGGAGCTGTTTTTT
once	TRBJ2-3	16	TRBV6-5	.	CASSYGHLIRTDTQYF	TGTGCCAGCAGTTATGGGCATCTCATTCGCACAGATACGCAGTATTTT
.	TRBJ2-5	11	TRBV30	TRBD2	CAWGLGETQYF	TGTGCCTGGGGACTAGGAGAGACCCAGTACTTC
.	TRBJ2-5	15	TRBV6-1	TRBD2	CASSASGGFSGTQYF	TGTGCCAGCAGTGCTAGCGGGGGGTTTAGCGGGACCCAGTACTTC
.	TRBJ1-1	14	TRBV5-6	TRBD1	CASSERDRVWVAFF	TGTGCCAGCAGCGAAAGGGACAGGGTGTGGGTAGCTTTCTTT
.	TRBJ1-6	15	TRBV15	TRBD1	CATSEDRAVGSPLHF	TGTGCCACCAGCGAGGACAGGGCTGTTGGTTCACCCCTCCACTTT
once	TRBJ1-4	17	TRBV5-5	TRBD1	CASSLVAGGAINEKLFF	TGTGCCAGCAGCTTGGTGGCAGGGGGAGCCATTAATGAAAAACTGTTTTTT
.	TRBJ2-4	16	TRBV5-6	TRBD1	CASSLVQGAGANIQYF	TGTGCCAGCAGCTTGGTTCAGGGGGCAGGGGCGAACATTCAGTACTTC
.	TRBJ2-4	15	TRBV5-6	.	CASSFSGGAKNIQYF	TGTGCCAGCAGCTTTAGCGGAGGAGCCAAAAACATTCAGTACTTC
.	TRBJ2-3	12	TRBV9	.	CASQEGTDTQYF	TGTGCCAGCCAGGAAGGCACAGATACGCAGTATTTT
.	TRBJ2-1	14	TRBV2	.	CASRGGGFYNEQFF	TGTGCCAGCAGGGGGGGTGGTTTCTACAATGAGCAGTTCTTC
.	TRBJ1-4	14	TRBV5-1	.	CASSLGGLKEKLFF	TGCGCCAGCAGCTTGGGGGGCCTCAAGGAAAAACTGTTTTTT
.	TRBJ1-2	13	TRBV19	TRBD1	CASSQGTGDGYTF	TGTGCCAGTAGTCAAGGGACAGGGGATGGCTACACCTTC
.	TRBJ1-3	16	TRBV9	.	CASSVGVGGSGNTIYF	TGTGCCAGCAGCGTAGGAGTCGGCGGCTCTGGAAACACCATATATTTT
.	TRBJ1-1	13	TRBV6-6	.	CASSYPMYTEAFF	TGTGCCAGCAGTTACCCGATGTACACTGAAGCTTTCTTT
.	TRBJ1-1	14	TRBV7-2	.	CASSLVYQFTEAFF	TGTGCCAGCAGCTTAGTGTATCAGTTCACTGAAGCTTTCTTT
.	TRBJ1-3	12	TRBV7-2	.	CASSFPGTPIYF	TGTGCCAGCAGCTTCCCCGGGACACCCATATATTTT
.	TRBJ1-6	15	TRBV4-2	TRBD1	CASSVGQGGNSPLHF	TGTGCCAGCAGCGTAGGACAGGGGGGAAATTCACCCCTCCACTTT
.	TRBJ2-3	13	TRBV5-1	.	CASSLEFGDTQYF	TGCGCCAGCAGCTTGGAGTTCGGGGATACGCAGTATTTT
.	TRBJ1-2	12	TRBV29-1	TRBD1	CSVPDRGYGYTF	TGCAGCGTACCGGACAGGGGCTATGGCTACACCTTC
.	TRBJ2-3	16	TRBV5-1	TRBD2	CASSWSLAGVADTQYF	TGCGCCAGCAGCTGGTCCCTAGCGGGGGTAGCCGATACGCAGTATTTT
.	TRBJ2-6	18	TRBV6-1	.	CASSEFLKGFFGANVLTF	TGTGCCAGCAGTGAATTTTTGAAGGGCTTCTTCGGGGCCAACGTCCTGACTTTC
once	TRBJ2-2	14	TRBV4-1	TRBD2	CASSPRGRIGELFF	TGCGCCAGCAGCCCTCGCGGGAGGATCGGGGAGCTGTTTTTT
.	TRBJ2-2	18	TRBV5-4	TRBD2	CASSFPRTSGRGTGELFF	TGTGCCAGCAGCTTCCCCCGTACTAGCGGGAGGGGCACCGGGGAGCTGTTTTTT
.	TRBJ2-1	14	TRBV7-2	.	CASSLEGNSGGKFF	TGTGCCAGCAGCTTAGAGGGCAATAGCGGCGGGAAGTTCTTC
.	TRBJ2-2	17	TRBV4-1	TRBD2	CASSQEGSGANTGELFF	TGCGCCAGCAGCCAAGAGGGTAGCGGGGCGAACACCGGGGAGCTGTTTTTT
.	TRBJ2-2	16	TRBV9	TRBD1	CASSPRNSGGHGELFF	TGTGCCAGCAGCCCCCGGAATTCAGGGGGTCACGGGGAGCTGTTTTTT
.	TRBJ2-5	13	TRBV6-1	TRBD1	CASSLTGRETQYF	TGTGCCAGCAGCCTGACAGGGAGAGAGACCCAGTACTTC
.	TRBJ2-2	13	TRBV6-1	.	CASRGWDTGELFF	TGTGCCAGCAGGGGGTGGGACACCGGGGAGCTGTTTTTT
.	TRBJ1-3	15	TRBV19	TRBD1	CASSILGTAGNTIYF	TGTGCCAGTAGTATCCTCGGGACAGCTGGAAACACCATATATTTT
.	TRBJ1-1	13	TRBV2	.	CASSPTENTEAFF	TGTGCCAGCAGTCCCACAGAGAACACTGAAGCTTTCTTT
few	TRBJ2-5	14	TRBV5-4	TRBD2	CASSLGLAGETQYF	TGTGCCAGCAGCTTAGGACTAGCTGGAGAGACCCAGTACTTC